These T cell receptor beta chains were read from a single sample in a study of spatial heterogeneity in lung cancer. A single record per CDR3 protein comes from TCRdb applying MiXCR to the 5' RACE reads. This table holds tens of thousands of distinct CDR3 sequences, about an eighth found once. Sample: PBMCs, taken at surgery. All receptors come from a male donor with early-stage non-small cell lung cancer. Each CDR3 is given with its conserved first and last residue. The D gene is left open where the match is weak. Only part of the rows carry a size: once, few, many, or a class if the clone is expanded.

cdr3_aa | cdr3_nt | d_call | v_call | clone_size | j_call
CASSLASYTEETQYF | TGTGCCAGCAGCTTGGCCAGCTATACCGAAGAGACCCAGTACTTC | NA | TRBV5-6 | NA | TRBJ2-5
CAWNRGKMNTEAFF | TGTGCCTGGAACAGGGGGAAAATGAACACTGAAGCTTTCTTT | TRBD1 | TRBV30 | once | TRBJ1-1
CASSPSGTGGADTQYF | TGTGCCAGTAGTCCGTCCGGGACAGGGGGCGCAGATACGCAGTATTTT | TRBD1 | TRBV19 | few | TRBJ2-3
CAISRTSGNGGEQFF | TGTGCCATCAGCCGGACTAGCGGGAACGGGGGTGAGCAGTTCTTC | TRBD2 | TRBV10-3 | few | TRBJ2-1
CASSIRKQETQYF | TGTGCCAGTAGTATCCGGAAACAAGAGACCCAGTACTTC | NA | TRBV19 | few | TRBJ2-5
CSASTGVRAYGYTF | TGCAGTGCCTCGACAGGAGTCCGCGCATATGGCTACACCTTC | NA | TRBV20-1 | few | TRBJ1-2
CATSDLGRAYNEQFF | TGTGCCACCAGTGATTTGGGCAGGGCCTACAATGAGCAGTTCTTC | NA | TRBV24-1 | few | TRBJ2-1
CASSLEGLAGTNHYEQYF | TGTGCCAGCAGCTTGGAAGGACTAGCGGGTACCAACCACTACGAGCAGTACTTC | TRBD2 | TRBV5-4 | NA | TRBJ2-7
CASREQGLNQPQHF | TGTGCCAGCAGAGAACAGGGGCTCAATCAGCCCCAGCATTTT | TRBD1 | TRBV12-3/TRBV12-4 | few | TRBJ1-5
CASSGTRGEQYF | TGTGCCAGCAGTGGTACAAGGGGCGAGCAGTACTTC | NA | TRBV6-5 | many | TRBJ2-7
CASSKVREDTEAFF | TGTGCCAGCAGCAAGGTCAGGGAGGACACTGAAGCTTTCTTT | NA | TRBV21-1 | NA | TRBJ1-1
CASRFRTNYGYTF | TGTGCCAGCAGGTTTCGGACTAACTATGGCTACACCTTC | NA | TRBV5-4 | NA | TRBJ1-2
CAIMKDPGDTEAFF | TGTGCCATCATGAAGGACCCAGGGGACACTGAAGCTTTCTTT | NA | TRBV10-3 | few | TRBJ1-1
CSVGDRARVEQYF | TGCAGCGTTGGGGACAGGGCACGGGTCGAGCAGTACTTC | TRBD1 | TRBV29-1 | NA | TRBJ2-7
CASSVTSGTFSEGETQYF | TGTGCCAGCAGTGTAACCAGCGGCACCTTCTCGGAGGGGGAGACCCAGTACTTC | NA | TRBV2 | NA | TRBJ2-5
CSAGPLTITGDGTQYF | TGCAGTGCTGGACCCCTAACCATTACAGGGGACGGTACGCAGTATTTT | TRBD1 | TRBV20-1 | NA | TRBJ2-3
CASSDERDPQETQYF | TGTGCCAGCAGTGACGAGCGGGACCCACAAGAGACCCAGTACTTC | TRBD2 | TRBV6-2/TRBV6-3 | many | TRBJ2-5
CATRENRDTEAFF | TGTGCCACCAGGGAGAACAGGGACACTGAAGCTTTCTTT | NA | TRBV24-1 | few | TRBJ1-1
CASSLGHGGAHEQYF | TGTGCCAGCAGCTTAGGACACGGAGGGGCCCACGAGCAGTACTTC | NA | TRBV7-2 | few | TRBJ2-7
CASSFDTGAPEAFF | TGTGCCAGCAGCTTTGACACAGGGGCCCCAGAAGCTTTCTTT | TRBD1 | TRBV7-9 | once | TRBJ1-1
CASSGDGTSFWELFF | TGTGCCAGCAGCGGAGACGGGACTTCCTTTTGGGAGCTGTTTTTT | NA | TRBV21-1 | many | TRBJ2-2
CASSPPGLTDTQYF | TGTGCCAGCAGTCCCCCGGGATTAACAGATACGCAGTATTTT | NA | TRBV6-5 | few | TRBJ2-3
CASSLVGQYQETQYF | TGCGCCAGCAGCTTGGTTGGACAGTACCAAGAGACCCAGTACTTC | NA | TRBV5-1 | few | TRBJ2-5
CASGPGTPNTEAFF | TGCGCCAGCGGGCCCGGGACACCGAACACTGAAGCTTTCTTT | NA | TRBV4-1 | NA | TRBJ1-1
CASSFGGVRDTQYF | TGTGCCAGCAGCTTTGGGGGAGTGAGAGATACGCAGTATTTT | NA | TRBV5-5 | NA | TRBJ2-3
CSARPTSGRDEKLFF | TGCAGTGCTAGACCAACCTCAGGGCGGGATGAAAAACTGTTTTTT | NA | TRBV20-1 | few | TRBJ1-4
CSASPRSNEKLFF | TGCAGTGCTAGTCCGCGATCTAATGAAAAACTGTTTTTT | NA | TRBV20-1 | NA | TRBJ1-4
CASSSGLARFNEQFF | TGTGCCAGCAGCTCGGGACTAGCGAGGTTCAATGAGCAGTTCTTC | TRBD2 | TRBV11-2 | few | TRBJ2-1
CASRPRQGAGNTEAFF | TGTGCCAGCAGGCCTCGACAGGGAGCCGGAAACACTGAAGCTTTCTTT | TRBD1 | TRBV6-5 | many | TRBJ1-1
CSARSGQGLYEQYF | TGCAGTGCTAGGTCGGGACAGGGGCTTTACGAGCAGTACTTC | TRBD1 | TRBV20-1 | NA | TRBJ2-7
CASSGSSSGSYNEQFF | TGTGCCAGCAGCGGGTCGAGCAGCGGATCCTACAATGAGCAGTTCTTC | NA | TRBV2 | NA | TRBJ2-1
CASSSTSGRSDTQYF | TGTGCCAGCAGCTCCACTAGCGGGAGAAGCGATACGCAGTATTTT | TRBD2 | TRBV11-1 | NA | TRBJ2-3
CASSATGPATYEQYF | TGTGCCAGTAGTGCGACGGGACCAGCGACCTACGAGCAGTACTTC | NA | TRBV19 | many | TRBJ2-7